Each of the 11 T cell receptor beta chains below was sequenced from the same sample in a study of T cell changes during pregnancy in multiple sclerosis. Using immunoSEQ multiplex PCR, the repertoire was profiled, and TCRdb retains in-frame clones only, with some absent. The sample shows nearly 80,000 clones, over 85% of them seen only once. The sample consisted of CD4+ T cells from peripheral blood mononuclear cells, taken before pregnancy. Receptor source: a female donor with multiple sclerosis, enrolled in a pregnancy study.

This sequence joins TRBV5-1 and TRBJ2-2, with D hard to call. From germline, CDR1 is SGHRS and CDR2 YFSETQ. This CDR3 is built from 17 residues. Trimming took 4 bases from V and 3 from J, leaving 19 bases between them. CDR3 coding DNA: TGCGCCAGCAGCCAAAGACTCGCCGAATACGACACCGGGGAGCTGTTTTTT. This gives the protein CASSQRLAEYDTGELFF.

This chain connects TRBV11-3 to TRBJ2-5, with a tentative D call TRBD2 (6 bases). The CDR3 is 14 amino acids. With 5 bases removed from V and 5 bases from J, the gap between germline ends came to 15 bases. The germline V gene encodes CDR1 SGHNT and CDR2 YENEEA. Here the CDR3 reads CASSQLGGAETQYF. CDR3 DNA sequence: TGTGCCAGCAGCCAACTGGGCGGGGCGGAGACCCAGTACTTC.

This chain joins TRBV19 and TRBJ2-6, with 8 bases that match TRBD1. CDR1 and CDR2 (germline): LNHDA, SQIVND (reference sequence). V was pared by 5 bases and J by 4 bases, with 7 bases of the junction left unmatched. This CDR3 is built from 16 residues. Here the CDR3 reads CASSFSTGAGANVLTF. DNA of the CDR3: TGTGCCAGTAGTTTTTCGACAGGGGCCGGGGCCAACGTCCTGACTTTC. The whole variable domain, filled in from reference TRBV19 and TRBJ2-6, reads DGGITQSPKYLFRKEGQNVTLSCEQNLNHDAMYWYRQDPGQGLRLIYYSQIVNDFQKGDIAEGYSVSREKKESFPLTVTSAQKNPTAFYLCASSFSTGAGANVLTFGAGSRLTVL.

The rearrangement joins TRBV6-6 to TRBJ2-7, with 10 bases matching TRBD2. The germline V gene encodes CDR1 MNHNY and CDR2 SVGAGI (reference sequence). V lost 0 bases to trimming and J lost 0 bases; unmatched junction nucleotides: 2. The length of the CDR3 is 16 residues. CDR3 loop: CASSYSSSGSSYEQYF. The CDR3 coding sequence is TGTGCCAGCAGTTACTCCTCTAGCGGGAGCTCCTACGAGCAGTACTTC.

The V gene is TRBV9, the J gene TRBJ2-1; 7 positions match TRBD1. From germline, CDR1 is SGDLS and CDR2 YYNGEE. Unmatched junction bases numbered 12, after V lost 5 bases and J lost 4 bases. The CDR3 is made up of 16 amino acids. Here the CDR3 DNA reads TGTGCCAGCAGTTTGGGACAGAGCAACTTTTACAATGAGCAGTTCTTC. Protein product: CASSLGQSNFYNEQFF.

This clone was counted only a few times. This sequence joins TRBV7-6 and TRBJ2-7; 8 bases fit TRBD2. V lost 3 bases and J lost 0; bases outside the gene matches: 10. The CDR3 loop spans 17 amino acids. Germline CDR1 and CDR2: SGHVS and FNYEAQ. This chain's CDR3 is CASSFGARGGPSYEQYF. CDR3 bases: TGTGCCAGCAGCTTCGGGGCCCGGGGGGGGCCCTCCTACGAGCAGTACTTC.

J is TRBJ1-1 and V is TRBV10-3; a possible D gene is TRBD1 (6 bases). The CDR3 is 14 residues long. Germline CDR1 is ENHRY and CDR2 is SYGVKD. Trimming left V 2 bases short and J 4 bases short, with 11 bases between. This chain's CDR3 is CAISEGGQRTEAFF. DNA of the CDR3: TGTGCCATCAGTGAGGGAGGACAGCGCACTGAAGCTTTCTTT.

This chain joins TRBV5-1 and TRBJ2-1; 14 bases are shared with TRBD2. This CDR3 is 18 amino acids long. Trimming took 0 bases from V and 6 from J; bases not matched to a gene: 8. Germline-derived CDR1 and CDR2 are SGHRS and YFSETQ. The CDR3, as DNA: TGCGCCAGCAGCTTGGGCCGACTAGCGGGAGGGGTTTTCAATGAGCAGTTCTTC. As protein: CASSLGRLAGGVFNEQFF.

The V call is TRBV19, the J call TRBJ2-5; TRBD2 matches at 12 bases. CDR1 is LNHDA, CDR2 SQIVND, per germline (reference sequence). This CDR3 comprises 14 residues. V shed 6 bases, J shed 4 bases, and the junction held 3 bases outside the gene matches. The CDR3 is CASRSSGGGETQYF. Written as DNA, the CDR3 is TGTGCCAGTAGGTCTAGCGGGGGGGGAGAGACCCAGTACTTC.

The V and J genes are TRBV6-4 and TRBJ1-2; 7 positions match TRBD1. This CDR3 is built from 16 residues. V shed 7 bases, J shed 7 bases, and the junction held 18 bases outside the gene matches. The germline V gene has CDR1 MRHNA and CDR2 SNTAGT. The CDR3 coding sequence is TGTGCCAGCACCCCGCCTCTTGACCAGCCAGGGGGTGGCTACACCTTC. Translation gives CASTPPLDQPGGGYTF.

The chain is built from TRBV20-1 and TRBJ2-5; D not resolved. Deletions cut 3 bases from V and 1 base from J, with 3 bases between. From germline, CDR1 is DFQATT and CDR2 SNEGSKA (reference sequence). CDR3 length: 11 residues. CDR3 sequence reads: CSARSQETQYF. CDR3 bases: TGCAGTGCTAGGAGCCAAGAGACCCAGTACTTC.